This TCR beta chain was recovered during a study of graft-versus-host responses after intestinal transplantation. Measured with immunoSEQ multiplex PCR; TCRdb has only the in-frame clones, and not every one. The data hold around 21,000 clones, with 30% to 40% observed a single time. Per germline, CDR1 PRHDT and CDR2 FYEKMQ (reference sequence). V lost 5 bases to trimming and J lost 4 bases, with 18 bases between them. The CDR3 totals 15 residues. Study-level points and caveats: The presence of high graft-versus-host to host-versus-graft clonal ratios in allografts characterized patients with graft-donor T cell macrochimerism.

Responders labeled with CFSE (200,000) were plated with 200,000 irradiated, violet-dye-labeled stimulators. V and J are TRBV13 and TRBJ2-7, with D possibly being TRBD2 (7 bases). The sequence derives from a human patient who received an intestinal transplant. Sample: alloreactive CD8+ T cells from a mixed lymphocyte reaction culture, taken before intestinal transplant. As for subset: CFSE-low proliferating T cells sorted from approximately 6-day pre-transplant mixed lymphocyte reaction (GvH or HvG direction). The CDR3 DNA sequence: TGTGCCAGCAGCCGACTAGGGGGGGGCGGGTACGAGCAGTACTTC. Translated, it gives CASSRLGGGGYEQYF. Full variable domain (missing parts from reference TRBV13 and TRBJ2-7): AAGVIQSPRHLIKEKRETATLKCYPIPRHDTVYWYQQGPGQDPQFLISFYEKMQSDKGSIPDRFSAQQFSDYHSELNMSSLELGDSALYFCASSRLGGGGYEQYFGPGTRLTVT.